The T cell receptor beta chain under discussion was sequenced for a study of blood T cell repertoires in COVID-19 (dated by TCRdb to 2018 to 2020). For the wider study: The collaborator samples originated in the United States, Italy and Spain and spanned the acute and convalescent phases of COVID-19. The prospective study material was composed of cDNA or gDNA derived from T cells, B-cell-depleted T cells, or PBMCs. Subjects who had been exposed to COVID-19, were actively infected with it, or had recovered from it provided the deeply sampled blood TCRbeta repertoires that made up the dataset. The repertoires were released in a freely available public database meant as a resource for research on the immune response to SARS-CoV-2. The samples were drawn from two sources: the first 160 participants of the ongoing ImmuneRACE study, and 1,000 to 1,500 subjects contributed by 6 global collaborators. The sample metadata nearly always contained a de-identified subject ID, COVID-19 status, age in years and sex. Where HLA class I and class II types were available, the types were taken from metadata supplied by the sample provider, not from assay-based typing.

The CDR3 spans 16 residues, from the cysteine through the phenylalanine. Solely the CDR3 DNA is kept, with 48 bases framed from the first base. For CDR1 and CDR2, the germline V gene lists ENHRY and SYGVKD. TCRbeta CDR3 regions were amplified from genomic DNA by means of the immunoSEQ Assay, a bias-controlled multiplex PCR. Per the authors' processing: The number of nucleated cells in each sample was estimated from the amplification of reference gene primers within the assay. To quantify the absolute abundance of each unique TCRbeta CDR3 rearrangement, sequence reads were collapsed and filtered. Productive Simpson clonality was computed per sample as the square root of Simpson's diversity index over productive rearrangements. TCRdb mirrors the immuneACCESS table, restricted to in-frame sequences. Some clones are absent from its copies; in checked studies, under half trace to an unresolved V gene, and the reason for the others is unknown. D and trimming were read from the DNA, whereas the V and J calls and clone size are those reported in that table. This sample lists about 99,000 clones; roughly 80% were detected once. The ten largest clones add up to under 5.5% of the sample.

The collaborating institutions used their own protocols to collect whole blood in K2EDTA tubes. Collaborator samples were shipped for TCRbeta analysis as frozen whole blood, isolated PBMCs, or DNA extracted from either sample type. About this clone: The specificity of this receptor is unknown. A junction end diverges from the germline sequence, so it may reflect a read error.

Findings and caveats that apply to the study as a whole: The amount of clinical and demographic metadata varied by source and participant and was provided uncurated.

The sample was peripheral blood. Recombination connected TRBV10-3 to TRBJ1-1; the D gene assignment is ambiguous. This sequence was found in a man in his 60s with acute or convalescent COVID-19. This receptor carries the CDR3 CAISVTTGSLKTEAFF. The DNA sequence follows: TGTGCCATCAGTGTCACTACCGGGTCTCTGAAAACTGAAGCTTTCTTT.